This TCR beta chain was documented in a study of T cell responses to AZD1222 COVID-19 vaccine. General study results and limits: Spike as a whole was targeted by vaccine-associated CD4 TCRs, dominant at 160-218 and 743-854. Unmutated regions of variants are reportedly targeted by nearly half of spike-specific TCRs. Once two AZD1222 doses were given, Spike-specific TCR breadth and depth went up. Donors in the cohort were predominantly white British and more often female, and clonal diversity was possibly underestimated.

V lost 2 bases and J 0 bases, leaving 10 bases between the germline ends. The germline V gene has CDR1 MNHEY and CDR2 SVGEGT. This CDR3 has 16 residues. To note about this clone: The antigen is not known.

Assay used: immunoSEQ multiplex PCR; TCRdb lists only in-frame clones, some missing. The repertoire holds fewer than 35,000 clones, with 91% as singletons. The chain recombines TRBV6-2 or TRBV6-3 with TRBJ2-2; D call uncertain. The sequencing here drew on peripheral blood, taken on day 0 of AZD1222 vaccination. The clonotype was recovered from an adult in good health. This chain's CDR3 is CASSYRPIANTGELFF. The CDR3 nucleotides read TGTGCCAGCAGTTACCGGCCTATCGCGAACACCGGGGAGCTGTTTTTT.